The T cell receptor beta chain under discussion was sequenced for a study of glioma-infiltrating T cells after dendritic cell vaccination. As for this clone: What it binds is unknown.

Time point meaning: after dendritic cell vaccination, including at tumor progression/relapse. Patients had residual fresh-frozen tumor tissue and more than two years of survival data. With V trimmed by 3 bases and J by 1 base, 6 bases remained unmatched. CDR1 is SGHNT and CDR2 is YYREEE in the germline V gene (reference sequence). The CDR3 is 15 amino acids. The PCR used 60 V beta and 13 J beta primers. The assay was immunoSEQ multiplex PCR, and TCRdb's table has in-frame clones only and misses some. The top ten clones hold approximately 2.7% of a sample with 100,000 to 120,000 clones, 90% of them seen once. Whole-study results and caveats: Complete blood and tumor specimen sets were limited to few patients.

The specimen was blood, collected after dendritic cell vaccination. The source of this sequence is a human donor with glioblastoma. The chain couples TRBV5-4 to TRBJ2-5, with 7 bases aligning to TRBD2. CDR3 nucleotides: TGTGCCAGCAGCTATCCTAGCGGAATCCAAGAGACCCAGTACTTC. Translated: CASSYPSGIQETQYF.